This is a list of T cell receptor beta chains from one sample in a study of T cells in Graves' hyperthyroidism and ophthalmopathy. Each CDR3 protein gets one entry after TCRdb re-called the multiplex PCR reads with MiXCR. The sample records some 720,000 distinct CDR3 sequences, about a sixth being singletons. Sequencing input: blood. The receptors come from a man between 18 and 35 years old with Graves' hyperthyroidism. Both conserved end residues are trimmed from each CDR3. Each record gives: CDR3 protein, J gene, V gene.

cdr3_aa: ASSYTGPDTGELF; j_call: TRBJ2-2; v_call: TRBV6-2/TRBV6-3
cdr3_aa: ASSLTGLATDEDEQF; j_call: TRBJ2-1; v_call: TRBV7-3
cdr3_aa: ASSLIRFTYEQY; j_call: TRBJ2-7; v_call: TRBV28
cdr3_aa: SAPSGRTDTQY; j_call: TRBJ2-3; v_call: TRBV29-1
cdr3_aa: SAREGRNTEAF; j_call: TRBJ1-1; v_call: TRBV29-1
cdr3_aa: ATSRDKSDEQY; j_call: TRBJ2-7; v_call: TRBV15
cdr3_aa: ASQTGTINTGELF; j_call: TRBJ2-2; v_call: TRBV5-5
cdr3_aa: ATSVAGNCSPLH; j_call: TRBJ1-6; v_call: TRBV24-1
cdr3_aa: ASSYATNEKLF; j_call: TRBJ1-4; v_call: TRBV12-3/TRBV12-4
cdr3_aa: ASSQVRLAGADTQY; j_call: TRBJ2-3; v_call: TRBV14
cdr3_aa: AWSQYPATDTQY; j_call: TRBJ2-3; v_call: TRBV30
cdr3_aa: ASSVSVSSYNEQF; j_call: TRBJ2-1; v_call: TRBV9
cdr3_aa: AISESGTGGIFNEQF; j_call: TRBJ2-1; v_call: TRBV10-3
cdr3_aa: ASSRKALGTGELF; j_call: TRBJ2-2; v_call: TRBV18
cdr3_aa: ASSQEATTYSYNEQF; j_call: TRBJ2-1; v_call: TRBV4-2
cdr3_aa: ASSDGARARGGQETQY; j_call: TRBJ2-5; v_call: TRBV7-3
cdr3_aa: ACRTGGREKLF; j_call: TRBJ1-4; v_call: TRBV30
cdr3_aa: SARDRDPRNEQF; j_call: TRBJ2-1; v_call: TRBV20-1
cdr3_aa: SAGEQRDYGYT; j_call: TRBJ1-2; v_call: TRBV20-1
cdr3_aa: ASRPLSGPRGTDTQY; j_call: TRBJ2-3; v_call: TRBV6-1
cdr3_aa: ASSLGIPVDTQY; j_call: TRBJ2-3; v_call: TRBV7-3
cdr3_aa: SARDRQGNTEAF; j_call: TRBJ1-1; v_call: TRBV20-1
cdr3_aa: ASSIHPGTDATNEKLF; j_call: TRBJ1-4; v_call: TRBV19
cdr3_aa: SALSDRVEEKLF; j_call: TRBJ1-4; v_call: TRBV20-1
cdr3_aa: ASSRLGQQQY; j_call: TRBJ2-7; v_call: TRBV18
cdr3_aa: ASSSIGGHRADTRY; j_call: TRBJ2-3; v_call: TRBV12-3/TRBV12-4
cdr3_aa: ASSLWVQEEAF; j_call: TRBJ1-1; v_call: TRBV28
cdr3_aa: ASRKGTRLNEQF; j_call: TRBJ2-1; v_call: TRBV28
cdr3_aa: ASSLTPYNTEAF; j_call: TRBJ1-1; v_call: TRBV7-2
cdr3_aa: SVAGGWSTEAF; j_call: TRBJ1-1; v_call: TRBV29-1
cdr3_aa: SASKGLAGVSPYEQY; j_call: TRBJ2-7; v_call: TRBV20-1
cdr3_aa: ASSQLYGGNEKLF; j_call: TRBJ1-4; v_call: TRBV16
cdr3_aa: ASSSDTRELF; j_call: TRBJ2-2; v_call: TRBV5-1
cdr3_aa: ASSRTGQASYEQY; j_call: TRBJ2-7; v_call: TRBV5-1
cdr3_aa: ASSQTTGAQQPQH; j_call: TRBJ1-5; v_call: TRBV4-1
cdr3_aa: AWSGRLNYGYT; j_call: TRBJ1-2; v_call: TRBV30
cdr3_aa: ASAGGEQY; j_call: TRBJ2-7; v_call: TRBV6-2/TRBV6-3
cdr3_aa: ASSQGASSSYEQY; j_call: TRBJ2-7; v_call: TRBV4-3
cdr3_aa: SAFHRGAGGNT; j_call: TRBJ1-2; v_call: TRBV20-1
cdr3_aa: ASSQDHRGDTEAF; j_call: TRBJ1-1; v_call: TRBV4-1
cdr3_aa: ASTAKETQY; j_call: TRBJ2-5; v_call: TRBV6-2/TRBV6-3
cdr3_aa: ASSPRGTSGSFKYQETQY; j_call: TRBJ2-5; v_call: TRBV28
cdr3_aa: ASSFGPGRYGYT; j_call: TRBJ1-2; v_call: TRBV12-3/TRBV12-4
cdr3_aa: ASSLLGTDLADTQY; j_call: TRBJ2-3; v_call: TRBV7-2
cdr3_aa: ASSPGDPDEKLF; j_call: TRBJ1-4; v_call: TRBV6-2/TRBV6-3
cdr3_aa: SARWTDLSGNQPQH; j_call: TRBJ1-5; v_call: TRBV20-1
cdr3_aa: ASSQDGGAGGYT; j_call: TRBJ1-2; v_call: TRBV4-1
cdr3_aa: ASSLFWGNTEAF; j_call: TRBJ1-1; v_call: TRBV12-3/TRBV12-4